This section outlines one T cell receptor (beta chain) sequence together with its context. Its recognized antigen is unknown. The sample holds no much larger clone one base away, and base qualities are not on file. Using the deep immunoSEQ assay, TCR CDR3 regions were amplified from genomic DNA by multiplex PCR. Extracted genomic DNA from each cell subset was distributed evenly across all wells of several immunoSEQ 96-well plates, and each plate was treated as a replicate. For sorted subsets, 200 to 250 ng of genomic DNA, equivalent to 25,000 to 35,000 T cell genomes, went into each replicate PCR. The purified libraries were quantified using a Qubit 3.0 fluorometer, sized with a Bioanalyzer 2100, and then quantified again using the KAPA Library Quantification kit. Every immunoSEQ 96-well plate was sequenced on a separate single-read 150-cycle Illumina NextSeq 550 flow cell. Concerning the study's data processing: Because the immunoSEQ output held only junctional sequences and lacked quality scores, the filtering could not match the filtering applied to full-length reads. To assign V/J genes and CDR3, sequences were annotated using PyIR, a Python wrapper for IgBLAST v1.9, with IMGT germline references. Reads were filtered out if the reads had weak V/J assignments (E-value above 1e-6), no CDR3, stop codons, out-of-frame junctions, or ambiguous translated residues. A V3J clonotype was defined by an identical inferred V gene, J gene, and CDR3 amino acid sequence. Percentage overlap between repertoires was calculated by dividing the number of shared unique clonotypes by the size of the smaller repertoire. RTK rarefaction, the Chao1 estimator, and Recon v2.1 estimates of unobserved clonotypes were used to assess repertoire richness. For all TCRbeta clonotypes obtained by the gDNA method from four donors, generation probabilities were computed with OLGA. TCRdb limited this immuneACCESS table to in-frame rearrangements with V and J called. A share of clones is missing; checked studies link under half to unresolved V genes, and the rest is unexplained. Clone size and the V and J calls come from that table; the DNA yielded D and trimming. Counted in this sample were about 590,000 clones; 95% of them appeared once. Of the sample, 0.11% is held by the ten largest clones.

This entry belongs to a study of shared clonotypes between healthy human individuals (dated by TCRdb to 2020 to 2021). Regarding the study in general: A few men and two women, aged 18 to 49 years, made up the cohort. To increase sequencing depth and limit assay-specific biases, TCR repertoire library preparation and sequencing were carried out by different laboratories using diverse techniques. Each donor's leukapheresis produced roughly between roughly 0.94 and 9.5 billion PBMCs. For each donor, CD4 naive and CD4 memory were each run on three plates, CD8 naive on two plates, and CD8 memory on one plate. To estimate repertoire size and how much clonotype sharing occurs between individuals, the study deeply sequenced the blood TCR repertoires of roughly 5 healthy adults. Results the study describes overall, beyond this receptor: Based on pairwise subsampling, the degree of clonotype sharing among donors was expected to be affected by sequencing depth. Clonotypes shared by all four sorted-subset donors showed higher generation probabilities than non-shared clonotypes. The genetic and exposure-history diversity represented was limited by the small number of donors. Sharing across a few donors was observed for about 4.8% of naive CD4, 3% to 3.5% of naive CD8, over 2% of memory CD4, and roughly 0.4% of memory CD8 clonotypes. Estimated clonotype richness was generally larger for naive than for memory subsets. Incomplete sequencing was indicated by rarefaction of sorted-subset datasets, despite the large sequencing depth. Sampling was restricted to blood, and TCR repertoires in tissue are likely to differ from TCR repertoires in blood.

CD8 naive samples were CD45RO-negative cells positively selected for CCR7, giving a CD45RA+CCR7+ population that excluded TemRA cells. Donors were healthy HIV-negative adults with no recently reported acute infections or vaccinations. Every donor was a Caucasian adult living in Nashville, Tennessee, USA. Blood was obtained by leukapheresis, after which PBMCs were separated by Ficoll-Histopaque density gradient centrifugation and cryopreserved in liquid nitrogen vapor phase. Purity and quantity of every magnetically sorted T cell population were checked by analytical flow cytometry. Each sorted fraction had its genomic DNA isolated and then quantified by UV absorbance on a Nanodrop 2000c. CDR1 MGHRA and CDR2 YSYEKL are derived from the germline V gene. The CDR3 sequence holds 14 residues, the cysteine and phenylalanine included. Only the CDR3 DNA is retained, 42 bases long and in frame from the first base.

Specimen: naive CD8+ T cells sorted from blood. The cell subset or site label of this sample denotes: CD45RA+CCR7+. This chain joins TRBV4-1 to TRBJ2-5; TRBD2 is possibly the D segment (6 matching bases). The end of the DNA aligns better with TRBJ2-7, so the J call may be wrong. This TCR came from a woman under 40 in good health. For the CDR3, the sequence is CASSPISGAYEQYF. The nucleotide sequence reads TGCGCCAGCAGCCCTATTAGCGGAGCCTACGAGCAGTACTTC.